The entry below gives a single T cell receptor beta chain sequence along with its context. CDR3 length: 15 amino acids. V was pared by 2 bases and J by 0 bases, with 10 bases between. Germline values: CDR1 MNHEY, CDR2 SVGEGT. This entry comes from a study of blood T cell repertoires in COVID-19. In the study's own analysis: Scientists estimated how many nucleated cells there were by amplifying reference gene primers. Measured with immunoSEQ multiplex PCR; TCRdb has only the in-frame clones, and not every one. The V and J calls and clone size are taken from that table; D and trimming were inferred from the DNA. This table has fewer than 250,000 clones, 85% to 90% appearing once.

Sample: peripheral blood. The clonotype comes from a man aged 25 to 40 with COVID-19, enrolled during active disease. The chain has TRBV6-2 or TRBV6-3 and TRBJ1-1; D is ambiguous. The CDR3 bases are TGTGCCAGCAGTTACGTTGCGGGCGTGAACACTGAAGCTTTCTTT. It is translated as CASSYVAGVNTEAFF.